Described below is a single TCR beta chain sequence and its context. No antigen is known for it. Given a much more abundant clone one base away, this may be a read error. The data derive from a study of post-analysis software for immune sequencing data. For the study at large: Both relapsing-remitting and secondary progressive multiple sclerosis featured among the disease courses, as did progressive-relapsing multiple sclerosis. Findings of the study overall: Normalized Chao1 diversity was significantly lower in multiple sclerosis patients than in controls. Clustering by F measure revealed strong co-clustering among samples prepared together in one batch. Comparison of patients with controls showed 4 to 6 TRBV segments more frequent in patients, TRBV5-6, TRBV5-1 and TRBV20-1 among them.

Germline CDR1 reads SGHRS; CDR2 reads YFSETQ. The CDR3 covers 13 residues. Carried by the TCR beta cDNA libraries were unique molecular identifiers. Between roughly 1 and 10 million T cells gave rise to 500,000 to 600,000 cDNA molecules. TCRdb re-called the PCR reads through MiXCR, storing one row per CDR3 protein. Here the sample spans hundreds of thousands of distinct CDR3 sequences, 30% to 45% being singletons. This clonotype was obtained from a girl aged 5 to 17 with multiple sclerosis. Sequenced material: blood. The chain employs TRBV5-1 and TRBJ2-1; D gene ambiguous. Judging by the DNA end, TRBJ2-7 fits better; the J call may be wrong. CDR3 DNA sequence: TGCGCCAGCAGCTTGAGAGCCCCCAATGAGCAGTACTTC. This sequence encodes CASSLRAPNEQYF.